These T cell receptor beta chains were read from a single sample in a study of shared clonotypes between healthy human individuals. Repertoires were generated with immunoSEQ multiplex PCR, while TCRdb's copy carries only in-frame clones and drops some. The sample has hundreds of thousands of clones; approximately 79% are singletons. Sequences were obtained from memory CD4+ T cells sorted from blood. The receptors derive from a woman aged 25 to 39 in good health. Each CDR3 is given without its conserved first and last residue. Each record gives: D gene, V gene, CDR3 protein. A D gene is named only where the DNA matches it firmly.

NA	TRBV5-1	ASSQLPGRAYGYT
TRBD2	TRBV11-2	ASSFTPSGVTDTQY
NA	TRBV29-1	SVRQGRADTQY
NA	TRBV28	ASSLIFQNNRGYT
TRBD1	TRBV6-1	ASSRQGDYGYT
NA	TRBV2	ASSPDGPIWEKLF
TRBD2	TRBV9	ASSVSGRVLNTGELF
NA	TRBV11-2	ASSALGGNTGELF
TRBD1	TRBV7-8	ASSGRRGHTEAF
NA	TRBV30	AWDRGAGRAQPQH
TRBD1	TRBV5-1	ASSVMGQGASDTQY
NA	TRBV9	ASSVSTASGNTIY
NA	TRBV6-6	ASKGQTDTQY
TRBD1	TRBV6-1	ATRRGQGNDGELF
TRBD1	TRBV11-2	ASSDSGQFQF
NA	TRBV5-1	ASSWADLAVSTDTQY
TRBD2	TRBV2	ASSETSGRGEQY
TRBD1	TRBV6-1	AKPGQYRTEAF
NA	TRBV5-6	ASRDRIQYGYT
TRBD2	TRBV18	ASSPPDGRGYNEQF
NA	TRBV28	ASSSINYGYT
TRBD2	TRBV2	ASSWTSGRGTNTGELF
TRBD1	TRBV28	ASSSIASGQESSSTDTQY
TRBD1	TRBV19	ASSKTPGQGRQPQH
TRBD1	TRBV2	ASSEYRGDYEQY
NA	TRBV18	ASSSTGLEAF
NA	TRBV7-8	ASSSPGHYGTDTQY
NA	TRBV10-3	AISDPGGRDQPQH
NA	TRBV6-6	ASGGPGAETQY
TRBD1	TRBV27	ASSYRQGQAF
NA	TRBV27	ASSLSVWDRGRGGNSPLH
TRBD2	TRBV11-2	ASSTGTSGDLLRNEQF
TRBD2	TRBV9	ASSAVAGGPETQY
NA	TRBV5-4	ASSSGKRYGQDEQY
TRBD2	TRBV19	ASHETSGSRTGELF
NA	TRBV19	ASSVGFAEKLF
NA	TRBV20-1	SAVMRNEQF
TRBD2	TRBV5-1	ASSTASGGYNEQF
NA	TRBV2	ASTASALNTGELF
TRBD1	TRBV11-2	ASSLHRGQGNTEAF
NA	TRBV30	AWSGNSGANVLT